This TCR beta chain was sequenced for a study of blood T cell repertoires in COVID-19. Overall study: The cDNA or gDNA used as material had been derived from T cells, B-cell-depleted T cells, or PBMCs.

The CDR3 spans 16 residues. After removal of 1 base from V and 4 bases from J, the junction contained 9 bases not matched to a gene. Germline lookup yields CDR1 LGHDT and CDR2 YNNKEL (reference sequence). Sequenced by immunoSEQ multiplex PCR; TCRdb stores in-frame clones only, minus some. In the table there are 260,000 or so clones, around 86% of which are singletons. Cohort 3 donors were reported recovered after two negative PCRs, clearance, or symptom resolution. This receptor was taken from a young man who had recovered from COVID-19. The sequencing sample was made of PBMCs or T cells enriched from blood (not recorded which). The rearrangement joins TRBV3-1 (or the pseudogene TRBV3-2) to TRBJ1-1; 7 bases fit TRBD1. The CDR3 coding sequence is TGTGCCAGCAGCCAAGGACAGGGTTGGAGGGGCACTGAAGCTTTCTTT. It specifies CASSQGQGWRGTEAFF.